Listed here are 30 T cell receptor beta chains from one sample, sequenced in a study of technical replicates of blood from several donors. Libraries were prepared by immunoSEQ multiplex PCR; TCRdb keeps only in-frame clonotypes and omits some of them. Among roughly 97,000 clones listed, about 96% were seen once. Sequenced: T cells isolated from PBMCs. These receptors came from a human donor in good health.

This clone was counted once. The chain joins TRBV27 to TRBJ1-1, with D perhaps matching TRBD1 (6 bases). This CDR3 has 13 residues. V dropped 7 bases and J dropped 8 bases, with 17 bases sitting between them. Germline V gene data show CDR1 as MNHEY and CDR2 as SMNVEV (reference sequence). The CDR3 coding sequence is TGTGCCAGCACCCCCTTTCCCGGGACAGAAGCTTTCTTT. Its translation is CASTPFPGTEAFF.

The chain has TRBV2 and TRBJ1-1; a possible D gene is TRBD1 (6 bases). The CDR3 is 13 residues long. The V and J ends lost 8 bases and 8 bases respectively, with 18 bases between them. Germline CDR1 and CDR2: SNHLY and FYNNEI. CDR3 coding DNA: TGTGCCAGCCCGGGACACGAACGGGACGAAGCTTTCTTT. This translates into CASPGHERDEAFF.

The chain joins TRBV5-4 to TRBJ2-7, with 10 bases aligning to TRBD2. Unmatched junction bases numbered 0, after V lost 3 bases and J lost 3 bases. This CDR3 is 13 amino acids long. Per the germline V gene, CDR1 is SGHNT and CDR2 is YYREEE (reference sequence). CDR3 sequence (DNA): TGTGCCAGCAGCTCTAGCGGGGGCTACGAGCAGTACTTC. It specifies CASSSSGGYEQYF.

This rearrangement joins TRBV19 to TRBJ2-5, with 7 nucleotides matching TRBD1. CDR1 LNHDA and CDR2 SQIVND come from the germline V gene (reference sequence). V lost 5 bases and J lost 2; bases outside the gene matches: 14. CDR3 size: 17 residues. The chain's CDR3 is CASSGLSGTVLQETQYF. The CDR3 DNA reads as TGTGCCAGTAGTGGATTGTCCGGGACAGTTCTTCAAGAGACCCAGTACTTC. Supplemented by reference TRBV19 and TRBJ2-5, the full variable domain reads DGGITQSPKYLFRKEGQNVTLSCEQNLNHDAMYWYRQDPGQGLRLIYYSQIVNDFQKGDIAEGYSVSREKKESFPLTVTSAQKNPTAFYLCASSGLSGTVLQETQYFGPGTRLLVL.

The chain combines TRBV19 with TRBJ2-3; 12 positions match TRBD2. Per the germline V gene, CDR1 is LNHDA and CDR2 is SQIVND (reference sequence). The CDR3 contains 16 residues. After removal of 3 bases from V and 4 bases from J, the junction contained 5 bases not matched to a gene. The CDR3 region is CASSIRLAGVSDTQYF. The DNA for the CDR3 is TGTGCCAGTAGTATCAGACTAGCGGGAGTTTCAGATACGCAGTATTTT.

This clone has a handful of counts. The chain combines TRBV10-3 with TRBJ1-1; possibly TRBD1 for D (6 bases). Germline values: CDR1 ENHRY, CDR2 SYGVKD. The CDR3 consists of 13 residues. Trimming took off 4 bases at V and 5 bases at J, with 11 bases between the two ends. The DNA for the CDR3 is TGTGCCATCAGTGCAGGGGCCCTGACTGAAGCTTTCTTT. This encodes CAISAGALTEAFF.

The chain's CDR3 is CASSLTYEQYF. The CDR3, as DNA: TGTGCCAGCAGTCTCACTTACGAGCAGTACTTC. The V and J genes are TRBV28 and TRBJ2-7; D is uncertain. V lost 5 bases and J lost 4, with 6 bases in between. This CDR3 is 11 amino acids long. Germline V gene lookup returns CDR1 MDHEN and CDR2 SYDVKM. The whole variable domain, remainder taken from reference TRBV28 and TRBJ2-7, is DVKVTQSSRYLVKRTGEKVFLECVQDMDHENMFWYRQDPGLGLRLIYFSYDVKMKEKGDIPEGYSVSREKKERFSLILESASTNQTSMYLCASSLTYEQYFGPGTRLTVT.

On this clone itself: Other DNA sequences within the sample encode an identical CDR3. The chain couples TRBV5-1 to TRBJ2-1; D remains unclear. Deletions cut 0 bases from V and 3 bases from J, with 4 bases between. Per germline, CDR1 SGHRS and CDR2 YFSETQ. The CDR3 covers 13 residues. CDR3 amino acids: CASSLVSYNEQFF. In DNA, the CDR3 is TGCGCCAGCAGCTTGGTGAGCTACAATGAGCAGTTCTTC.

This clone appeared once. V is TRBV27 and J is TRBJ2-7, with 9 bases matching TRBD1. Unmatched junction bases numbered 8, after V lost 4 bases and J lost 4 bases. The CDR3 runs 15 residues. Germline assignment: CDR1 MNHEY and CDR2 SMNVEV (reference sequence). The CDR3 sequence is CASSYIGQGIYEQYF. CDR3 nucleotide sequence: TGTGCCAGCAGTTACATCGGACAGGGGATTTACGAGCAGTACTTC.

The chain carries TRBV7-9 and TRBJ2-7; D not resolved. Germline CDR1 and CDR2: SEHNR and FQNEAQ (reference sequence). The CDR3 sequence is 12 residues long. V dropped 6 bases and J dropped 0 bases, with 6 bases sitting between them. CDR3 nucleotide sequence: TGTGCCAGCAGGTCCTCCTCCTACGAGCAGTACTTC. Its protein is CASRSSSYEQYF.

The V call is TRBV28, the J call TRBJ1-5; TRBD1 is a possible D gene (5 bases). The CDR3 has 13 amino acids. Germline V CDR1 and CDR2: MDHEN, SYDVKM. V was clipped by 7 bases and J by 7 bases, with 14 bases between them. CDR3 in amino acids: CASTGRVGQPQHF. DNA for the CDR3: TGTGCCAGCACAGGCAGGGTAGGGCAGCCCCAGCATTTT.

CDR3 sequence reads: CASSLAVATNEKLFF. CDR3 in DNA: TGCGCCAGCAGCCTGGCGGTCGCAACTAATGAAAAACTGTTTTTT. J is TRBJ1-4 and V is TRBV4-3; no clear D gene. The germline CDR1 and CDR2 sequences are LGHNA and YSLEER. The CDR3 extends over 15 amino acids. The ends were cut back, 4 bases at V and 0 bases at J, with 9 bases in the middle.

The rearrangement links TRBV7-3 to TRBJ2-3, with D perhaps TRBD1 (5 bases). Trimming took 2 bases from V and 5 from J, leaving 11 bases between them. Germline CDR1 SGHTA, CDR2 FQGTGA. The CDR3 covers 14 residues. The CDR3 reads CASSLLGARDTQYF. CDR3 bases: TGTGCCAGCAGCTTATTAGGGGCGCGAGATACGCAGTATTTT.

The CDR3 here is CASSSGRRGLDNEQFF. The CDR3 region has the DNA TGTGCCAGCTCATCCGGTCGCAGGGGTCTCGACAATGAGCAGTTCTTC. The chain uses TRBV18 and TRBJ2-1; tentative D call: TRBD1 (6 bases). Germline V lookup: CDR1 KGHSH, CDR2 LQKENI. CDR3 length: 16 amino acids. V shed 5 bases and J shed 5 bases, with 19 bases lying between them.

The V gene is TRBV6-5, the J gene TRBJ2-7; D might be TRBD2 (6 bases). Trimming took 8 bases from V and 6 from J, leaving 14 bases between them. The CDR3 consists of 12 residues. The germline gives CDR1 MNHEY, CDR2 SVGAGI. For the CDR3, the DNA is TGTGCCAGCCGATCCTCGGGGGTCGAGCAGTACTTC. This encodes CASRSSGVEQYF.

The CDR3 here is CASRSDRGPNTEAFF. The CDR3 DNA follows: TGTGCCAGCAGATCTGACAGGGGGCCGAACACTGAAGCTTTCTTT. V and J are TRBV6-6 and TRBJ1-1, with TRBD1 matching over 10 bases. With V trimmed by 6 bases and J by 1 base, 5 bases remained unmatched. The CDR3 is made up of 15 amino acids. Germline V gene lookup returns CDR1 MNHNY and CDR2 SVGAGI (reference sequence).

This clone was seen just once. The chain links TRBV19 to TRBJ2-1, with D tentatively TRBD1 (5 bases). Trimming shortened V by 3 bases and J by 7 bases, and 10 bases separated the two germline ends. The CDR3 runs to 13 residues. CDR1 LNHDA and CDR2 SQIVND come from the germline V gene (reference sequence). The CDR3 sequence is CASSMQGRNEQFF. DNA for the CDR3: TGTGCCAGTAGTATGCAGGGCAGAAATGAGCAGTTCTTC.

This chain uses TRBV5-4 with TRBJ2-1; 11 bases are a match to TRBD2. CDR3 length equals 15 residues. V gave up 4 bases and J gave up 3 bases; unmatched junction bases: 3. The V gene's germline CDR1 is SGHNT and CDR2 YYREEE (reference sequence). The CDR3: CASSTGTSGYNEQFF. In nucleotides, the CDR3 is TGTGCCAGCAGCACAGGGACTAGCGGCTACAATGAGCAGTTCTTC. Looking up the rest from reference TRBV5-4 and TRBJ2-1 gives the full variable domain: ETGVTQSPTHLIKTRGQQVTLRCSSQSGHNTVSWYQQALGQGPQFIFQYYREEENGRGNFPPRFSGLQFPNYSSELNVNALELDDSALYLCASSTGTSGYNEQFFGPGTRLTVL.

This chain's CDR3 is CASSPNTDSTYEQYF. In DNA form, the CDR3 reads TGTGCCAGCAGCCCGAACACGGACAGCACCTACGAGCAGTACTTC. This chain joins TRBV4-2 and TRBJ2-7, with D maybe TRBD1 (6 bases). This CDR3 is 15 amino acids long. The V gene lost 4 bases and the J gene lost 2 bases, with 15 bases spanning the gap. Germline V gene data show CDR1 as LGHNA and CDR2 as YNFKEQ.

The chain carries TRBV13 and TRBJ2-7, with 7 positions matching TRBD2. The CDR3 has 11 amino acids. Germline V gene sequence: CDR1 PRHDT, CDR2 FYEKMQ (reference sequence). J gave up 7 bases and V 4 bases, and 1 base lay outside the gene matches. CDR3 sequence (DNA): TGTGCCAGCAGCTCCGGGGGGGAGCAGTACTTC. It encodes CASSSGGEQYF.

The CDR3 loop reads CATGDPATNEKLFF. CDR3 nucleotide sequence: TGTGCCACCGGGGATCCCGCAACTAATGAAAAACTGTTTTTT. The V and J genes are TRBV6-5 and TRBJ1-4, with D unclear. CDR3 length: 14 residues. Looked up from germline, CDR1 is MNHEY and CDR2 is SVGAGI. V was pared by 10 bases and J by 0 bases, with 12 bases between.

The chain carries TRBV4-2 and TRBJ2-7; TRBD2 matches 12 bases. V lost 2 bases to trimming and J lost 2 bases; unmatched junction nucleotides: 7. Germline CDR1 is LGHNA and CDR2 is YNFKEQ. The CDR3 extends over 17 amino acids. The CDR3 loop is CASSQPVLAGGTYEQYF. The CDR3 DNA reads as TGTGCCAGCAGCCAACCGGTACTAGCGGGAGGTACCTACGAGCAGTACTTC.

This clone was seen just once. The chain couples TRBV7-2 to TRBJ2-3, with a possible D match to TRBD2 (6 bases). The CDR3 has 17 residues. Trimming took off 1 base at V and 2 bases at J, with 16 bases between the two ends. The germline V gene has CDR1 SGHTA and CDR2 FQGNSA. The CDR3, as DNA: TGTGCCAGCAGCTTAGGCGTCGGGGGATGGGCCACAGATACGCAGTATTTT. This encodes CASSLGVGGWATDTQYF. Combining the CDR3 with reference TRBV7-2 and TRBJ2-3 gives the whole variable domain GAGVSQSPSNKVTEKGKDVELRCDPISGHTALYWYRQSLGQGLEFLIYFQGNSAPDKSGLPSDRFSAERTGGSVSTLTIQRTQQEDSAVYLCASSLGVGGWATDTQYFGPGTRLTVL.

The chain combines TRBV4-3 with TRBJ1-2, with unresolved D. With 0 bases removed from V and 4 bases from J, the gap between germline ends came to 12 bases. From germline, CDR1 is LGHNA and CDR2 YSLEER. The CDR3 extends over 15 amino acids. DNA for the CDR3: TGCGCCAGCAGCCAAGATCACCGGGATATCTATGGCTACACCTTC. Protein: CASSQDHRDIYGYTF.

The rearrangement joins TRBV7-2 to TRBJ2-1; the match to TRBD2 covers 7 bases. Looked up from germline, CDR1 is SGHTA and CDR2 is FQGNSA. V shed 9 bases, J shed 3 bases, and the junction held 8 bases outside the gene matches. The CDR3 has 14 residues. The CDR3 coding sequence is TGTGCCAGTGCGGCGGGAGCTAACTACAATGAGCAGTTCTTC. It encodes CASAAGANYNEQFF.

The gene calls are TRBV15 and TRBJ2-1; 8 bases are a match to TRBD2. Germline V gives CDR1 LNHNV, CDR2 YYDKDF (reference sequence). Germline trimming cut 5 bases from V and 4 bases from J; bases unmatched to any gene: 10. The CDR3 length is 16 residues. For the CDR3, the DNA is TGTGCCACCAGCGGGGAACTAGCGGCCAAGTACAATGAGCAGTTCTTC. Its translation: CATSGELAAKYNEQFF. Looking up the rest from reference TRBV15 and TRBJ2-1 gives the full variable domain: DAMVIQNPRYQVTQFGKPVTLSCSQTLNHNVMYWYQQKSSQAPKLLFHYYDKDFNNEADTPDNFQSRRPNTSFCFLDIRSPGLGDTAMYLCATSGELAAKYNEQFFGPGTRLTVL.

The chain is built from TRBV30 and TRBJ1-5; the match to TRBD1 covers 8 bases. The germline V gene encodes CDR1 GTSNPN and CDR2 SVGIG (reference sequence). Losses at the gene ends were 1 base for V and 4 bases for J; bases not matched to a gene: 0. CDR3 size: 13 residues. The CDR3 loop is CAWSGDRNQPQHF. CDR3 DNA sequence: TGTGCCTGGAGTGGGGACAGGAATCAGCCCCAGCATTTT.

This sequence joins TRBV30 and TRBJ1-2, with D tentatively TRBD1 (5 bases). Trimming stripped 2 bases from V and 6 bases from J, with 13 bases between. The CDR3 totals 13 residues. CDR1 and CDR2 (germline): GTSNPN, SVGIG (reference sequence). The chain's CDR3 is CAWSPIGGNGYTF. DNA for the CDR3: TGTGCCTGGAGTCCCATCGGGGGGAATGGCTACACCTTC.

This chain connects TRBV7-9 to TRBJ1-4; perhaps TRBD1 as D (6 bases). The V end lost 3 bases, the J end lost 7 bases, and 12 bases lay between the germline ends. The CDR3 has 14 amino acids. CDR1 is SEHNR, CDR2 FQNEAQ, per germline (reference sequence). This CDR3 reads CASSLNTGSEKLFF. The CDR3 DNA is TGTGCCAGCAGCTTGAACACAGGGAGTGAAAAACTGTTTTTT.

This chain connects TRBV5-1 to TRBJ1-5, with D unresolved. Between the trimmed V and J ends, which lost 0 bases and 7 bases, there was a span of 8 bases. The CDR3 contains 13 residues. Germline CDR1 and CDR2: SGHRS and YFSETQ. CDR3 sequence: CASSLGGQQPQHF. The CDR3 DNA reads TGCGCCAGCAGCTTGGGCGGGCAACAGCCCCAGCATTTT.